The following is a T cell receptor (beta chain) sequence with its context. Time point denoted: inflamed ileum from the surgical specimen. The entry originates in a study of T cell repertoires in ileal Crohn's disease. Method: immunoSEQ multiplex PCR; TCRdb's copy keeps in-frame clones and lacks some. The data contain under 3,500 clones, about 85% of them singletons. With 5 bases clipped from V and 7 bases from J, the junction kept 12 bases outside the gene matches. CDR3 size: 17 residues. The germline CDR1 and CDR2 sequences are LNHDA and SQIVND (reference sequence). Sequenced: ileal tissue. V and J are TRBV19 and TRBJ2-1; TRBD2 matches 12 bases. The source is an adult with Crohn's disease. The CDR3 nucleotides are TGTGCCAGTAGTCTTCCCCGACTAGCGGGAGTTTCAAATGAGCAGTTCTTC. Protein: CASSLPRLAGVSNEQFF.